The clone carrying this T cell receptor beta chain was recorded a few times. Its antigen is unidentified. These data originate in a study of cytomegalovirus exposure and HLA in healthy donors. Study-wide context: There were 65 million to 85 million unique TCRs (from HLA-typed donors) in an early data release.

Notes on the study in general: Upon later analysis, TCR association rates were observed to vary by HLA locus, being highest for DRB1 and lowest for HLA-C.

Researchers ran the PCR with 60 Vbeta and 13 Jbeta primers. The table came from immunoSEQ multiplex PCR; TCRdb's copy has only in-frame clones and leaves some out. The sample has 100,000 to 150,000 clones; less than 90% are singletons. Trimming cost V 7 bases and J 8 bases; bases outside gene matches: 11. The CDR3 is 15 amino acids. CDR1 and CDR2 (germline): ENHRY, SYGVKD. The chain has TRBV10-3 and TRBJ2-1; 10 bases agree with TRBD2. This TCR was sampled from a man between 18 and 35 years old in good health and CMV-seropositive. The sample consisted of PBMCs. CDR3 DNA: TGTGCCATCAAGGTGGGAACTAGCGGGGAGGATGAGCAGTTCTTC. This gives the protein CAIKVGTSGEDEQFF.